This TCR beta chain was recovered during a study of identical twins. TCRdb passed the 5' RACE reads through MiXCR, listing each CDR3 protein once. Of 450,000 to 650,000 distinct CDR3 sequences listed, over 8.5% are singletons. CDR1 is LGHNA, CDR2 YSLEER, per germline. This CDR3 contains 16 residues. Remarks on this clonotype: This may come from a read error, since a much larger clone is one base off.

The sample was also linked to a second study, of yellow fever vaccine responses in identical twins. This second report adds: Twins' vaccine T cell response reportedly seemed partly convergent, partly personalized.

V and J are TRBV4-3 and TRBJ2-7, with 7 bases that match TRBD2. The sample comprised PBMCs. The clonotype originates from a woman aged 18-29 years in good health. As DNA, the CDR3 is TGCACCAGCAGCCAAGATAGGAGCGGGATAACCTACGAGCAGTACTTC. Protein sequence: CTSSQDRSGITYEQYF.